The 23 T cell receptor beta chains below come from one sample, sequenced in a study of post-analysis software for immune sequencing data. General study findings and limits: Controls had lower frequencies than patients of about five TRBV segments, which included TRBV5-6, TRBV5-1 and TRBV20-1.

No antigen has been assigned to these receptors. Tagging with unique molecular identifiers was a feature of the TCR beta cDNA libraries. TCRdb analysed the PCR reads with MiXCR anew, one entry per CDR3 protein. The sample lists about 760,000 distinct CDR3 sequences, less than 35% occurring once. The sample comprised blood. The receptors derive from a girl under 18 with multiple sclerosis.

The J gene is TRBJ2-4, the V gene TRBV14; the match to TRBD2 covers 7 bases. The J call is in doubt because the DNA end fits TRBJ2-7 better. This CDR3 spans 15 amino acids. Germline V lookup: CDR1 SGHDN, CDR2 FVKESK. The CDR3 bases are TGTGCCAGCAGCCCCCCGGGACTACGAAATGACGAGCAGTACTTC. The encoded protein is CASSPPGLRNDEQYF.

This clonotype was found a few times. Compared with germline, one end of the junction differs, possibly owing to a read error. This rearrangement joins TRBV14 to TRBJ2-4; tentative D call: TRBD2 (6 bases). The CDR3 sequence is 17 residues long. Looked up from germline, CDR1 is SGHDN and CDR2 is FVKESK. Here the CDR3 reads CAGSQMGLTEKKGIQYF. CDR3 nucleotide sequence: TGTGCCGGCAGCCAGATGGGACTGACGGAGAAAAAAGGCATTCAGTACTTC. The complete variable domain, with remaining parts taken from reference TRBV14 and TRBJ2-4, reads EAGVTQFPSHSVIEKGQTVTLRCDPISGHDNLYWYRRVMGKEIKFLLHFVKESKQDESGMPNNRFLAERTGGTYSTLKVQPAELEDSGVYFCAGSQMGLTEKKGIQYFGAGTRLSVL.

The genes are TRBV29-1 and TRBJ2-3; no firm D call. This CDR3 contains 11 residues. Germline CDR1 and CDR2: SQVTM and ANQGSEA. V shed 1 base and J shed 10 bases, with 9 bases lying between them. The chain's CDR3 is CSVEVRDAQYF. The CDR3 DNA follows: TGCAGCGTTGAAGTACGCGATGCGCAGTATTTT.

The CDR3 here is CASSLQGSLGGYTF. The DNA for the CDR3 is TGTGCCAGCAGTTTGCAGGGATCCCTTGGGGGCTACACCTTC. The chain joins TRBV27 to TRBJ1-2; possibly TRBD1 for D (5 bases). In germline, CDR1 is MNHEY, CDR2 SMNVEV (reference sequence). The ends were cut back, 3 bases at V and 8 bases at J, with 16 bases in the middle. The CDR3 is 14 amino acids.

This chain joins TRBV20-1 and TRBJ1-6; unclear D gene. The germline V gene has CDR1 DFQATT and CDR2 SNEGSKA (reference sequence). Trimming took 5 bases from V and 9 from J, leaving 20 bases between them. CDR3 size: 15 residues. Here the CDR3 DNA reads TGCAGTGCTCGGGTGGACGCCTCGCGGGTTTCACCCCTCCACTTT. Amino acid sequence: CSARVDASRVSPLHF.

This clonotype was seen a handful of times. The gene calls are TRBV7-9 and TRBJ2-7; D tentatively reads TRBD1 or TRBD2 (7 bases each). The CDR3 covers 18 residues. V lost 5 bases, J lost 0 bases, and 23 bases lay in between. Germline V gives CDR1 SEHNR, CDR2 FQNEAQ (reference sequence). CDR3 bases: TGTGCCAGCAGCCCTCCCCAGGGGGGGAGGCTCTTCTCCTACGAGCAGTACTTC. Amino acid sequence: CASSPPQGGRLFSYEQYF.

The chain couples TRBV6-8 to TRBJ2-1; 7 bases agree with TRBD1. CDR1 MNHGY and CDR2 SAAAGT come from the germline V gene. V trimming: 11 bases; J trimming: 8 bases; junction bases outside the gene matches: 6. This CDR3 is 11 amino acids long. CDR3 loop: CAAEGAYEQFF. DNA of the CDR3: TGTGCCGCCGAGGGGGCCTATGAGCAGTTCTTC.

The chain has TRBV11-2 and TRBJ2-5; D might be TRBD2 (6 bases). The CDR3 is 11 residues long. V gave up 6 bases and J gave up 7 bases, with 9 bases separating them. Germline V CDR1 and CDR2: SGHAT, FQNNGV. CDR3 DNA sequence: TGTGCCAGCAGAAACGGGGGGACCCAGTACTTC. It codes for CASRNGGTQYF.

V is TRBV6-5 and J is TRBJ1-1, with a weak D call TRBD1 (5 bases). V lost 0 bases and J lost 4, with 9 bases in between. CDR1 and CDR2 from the germline V gene are MNHEY and SVGAGI. This CDR3 contains 14 residues. The CDR3 nucleotides are TGTGCCAGCAGTTACTCGCCCGGGGGCACTGAAGCTTTCTTT. It translates to CASSYSPGGTEAFF.

This chain uses TRBV29-1 with TRBJ1-2; D is ambiguous. The CDR3 loop spans 11 amino acids. CDR1 SQVTM and CDR2 ANQGSEA come from the germline V gene. V gave up 4 bases and J gave up 13 bases, with 16 bases separating them. The CDR3 coding sequence is TGCAGCGTTGTTATATCTGGTCCCCCCACCTTC. Encoded protein: CSVVISGPPTF.

V usage is TRBV10-3 and J usage is TRBJ2-1; perhaps TRBD2 as D (6 bases). This CDR3 region has 14 residues. The V end was cut by 11 bases, the J end by 3 bases, with 17 bases between. The germline CDR1 and CDR2 sequences are ENHRY and SYGVKD. In DNA form, the CDR3 reads TGTGCCGTCCGCGGGACCGATGTCTACAATGAGCAGTTCTTC. This gives the protein CAVRGTDVYNEQFF.

V gene TRBV7-2 combines with J gene TRBJ2-5; tentatively, D is TRBD2 (6 bases). V was cut by 5 bases and J by 5 bases, with 21 bases left in between. The CDR3 runs to 16 residues. Germline loops: CDR1 SGHTA, CDR2 FQGNSA. CDR3 loop: CASSQLPMGGGETQYF. In DNA, the CDR3 is TGTGCCAGCAGCCAATTACCTATGGGGGGAGGTGAGACCCAGTACTTC. Together with reference TRBV7-2 and TRBJ2-5, the CDR3 gives the full variable domain: GAGVSQSPSNKVTEKGKDVELRCDPISGHTALYWYRQSLGQGLEFLIYFQGNSAPDKSGLPSDRFSAERTGGSVSTLTIQRTQQEDSAVYLCASSQLPMGGGETQYFGPGTRLLVL.

Remarks on this clonotype: A much more abundant neighbour one base away suggests this may be a read error. The rearrangement uses TRBV4-3 and TRBJ2-1; 8 nucleotides align to TRBD2. Germline V gene lookup returns CDR1 LGHNA and CDR2 YSLEER. Unmatched junction bases numbered 7, after V lost 6 bases and J lost 6 bases. This CDR3 is built from 14 residues. CDR3 sequence reads: CASSRLAGVNEQFF. The CDR3, as DNA: TGCGCCAGCAGTAGGCTAGCGGGCGTCAATGAGCAGTTCTTC.

The V call is TRBV19, the J call TRBJ1-2, with D hard to call. Germline CDR1 and CDR2: LNHDA and SQIVND (reference sequence). The CDR3 sequence is 13 residues long. V shed 1 base and J shed 8 bases, with 11 bases lying between them. The CDR3 DNA reads TGTGCCAGTAGTATAGGCCATCCGGGCGGCTACACCTTC. This codes for CASSIGHPGGYTF.

The V and J genes are TRBV5-5 and TRBJ1-4; a weak D match, TRBD1 (6 bases). The CDR3 has 15 amino acids. Trimming pared 0 bases from V and 7 bases from J, leaving 13 bases between. Germline V gene data show CDR1 as SGHKS and CDR2 as YYEKEE (reference sequence). The CDR3, as DNA: TGTGCCAGCAGCTTGGTCGGGGGGGCAGGTGAAAAACTGTTTTTT. Its translation: CASSLVGGAGEKLFF.

The V call is TRBV11-2, the J call TRBJ2-1; 10 nucleotides agree with TRBD2. Per the germline V gene, CDR1 is SGHAT and CDR2 is FQNNGV. V was clipped by 9 bases and J by 1 base; unmatched bases: 3. The CDR3 sequence is 14 residues long. CDR3 coding DNA: TGTGCCAGTAAAGCGGGAGGGTCCTACAATGAGCAGTTCTTC. Protein product: CASKAGGSYNEQFF.

This chain uses TRBV14 with TRBJ2-7; either TRBD1 or TRBD2 may fit D (5 bases each). The J call may be incorrect, as the DNA end agrees better with TRBJ2-1. In germline, CDR1 is SGHDN, CDR2 FVKESK. The CDR3 sequence is 15 residues long. The CDR3 reads CASSPPGRQAYEQFF. CDR3 sequence (DNA): TGTGCCAGCAGCCCCCCGGGACGTCAAGCCTACGAGCAGTTCTTC.

This rearrangement joins TRBV7-2 to TRBJ2-5, with D perhaps given as TRBD1 or TRBD2 (5 bases each). CDR1 and CDR2 from the germline V gene are SGHTA and FQGNSA. V was clipped by 5 bases and J by 1 base, with 17 bases between them. This CDR3 has 16 residues. The DNA for the CDR3 is TGTGCCAGCAGCCCCTATGGGGCCAGCGGCCAAGAGACCCAGTACTTC. Translated: CASSPYGASGQETQYF.

The CDR3 DNA reads TGTGCCAGCAGTCCTCGGAGGGGTCAGGGCTACACCTTC. Amino acids: CASSPRRGQGYTF. The chain employs TRBV12-3 or TRBV12-4 and TRBJ1-2, with D tentatively TRBD1 (5 bases). V lost 5 bases, J lost 8 bases, and 15 bases lay in between. The CDR3 runs to 13 residues.

This clonotype has just a few counts. The gene calls are TRBV20-1 and TRBJ2-7; D may be TRBD1 or TRBD2 (6 bases each). Deletions cut 3 bases from V and 6 bases from J, with 18 bases between. Germline-derived CDR1 and CDR2 are DFQATT and SNEGSKA (reference sequence). The CDR3 spans 14 residues. As DNA, the CDR3 is TGCAGTGCTAGCCGCGAGGGGGGAGTTATCGAGCAGTACTTC. As protein: CSASREGGVIEQYF.

The V call is TRBV12-3 or TRBV12-4, the J call TRBJ2-3, with D perhaps assigned TRBD1 or TRBD2 (6 bases each). The CDR3 is 14 amino acids. The ends were cut back, 6 bases at V and 4 bases at J, with 14 bases in the middle. CDR3 sequence (DNA): TGTGCCAGCAGCCCCGACGGGGGCGCAGATACGCAGTATTTT. Translating gives CASSPDGGADTQYF.

This clonotype was counted a single time. The chain carries TRBV20-1 and TRBJ1-3; D may be TRBD1 (6 bases). The CDR3 consists of 16 residues. Deletions cut 0 bases from V and 0 bases from J, with 12 bases between. Germline V CDR1 and CDR2: DFQATT, SNEGSKA (reference sequence). This CDR3 reads CSARDARGFSGNTIYF. The DNA for the CDR3 is TGCAGTGCTAGAGATGCCAGGGGATTCTCTGGAAACACCATATATTTT.

The CDR3 DNA is TGTGCCAGCAGCCAAACCGGGACTAGTTGGGGCGAGCAGTACTTC. Protein: CASSQTGTSWGEQYF. The chain links TRBV7-2 to TRBJ2-7; 8 nucleotides agree with TRBD2. This CDR3 has 15 amino acids. J lost 6 bases, V lost 5 bases, and 12 bases had no gene match. CDR1 is SGHTA and CDR2 is FQGNSA in the germline V gene.